Each of the 5 T cell receptor beta chains below was sequenced from the same sample in a study of T cell responses to AZD1222 COVID-19 vaccine. TCRdb keeps only in-frame clones here, not all; method: immunoSEQ multiplex PCR. Altogether roughly 150,000 clones are present, roughly 88% being singletons, with the ten largest covering roughly 3.5%. The sequences come from peripheral blood, collected on day 0 of MenACWY control vaccination. The receptors come from an adult in good health.

This chain joins TRBV5-1 and TRBJ2-3, with D perhaps given as TRBD1 or TRBD2 (5 bases each). The CDR3 sequence is 13 residues long. The V and J ends lost 4 bases and 3 bases respectively, with 9 bases between them. Germline V gene lookup returns CDR1 SGHRS and CDR2 YFSETQ. As DNA, the CDR3 is TGCGCCAGCAGCCCTGGGGGAACAGATACGCAGTATTTT. Translation gives CASSPGGTDTQYF.

This chain links TRBV10-1 with TRBJ2-3; 8 positions agree with TRBD2. This CDR3 spans 15 amino acids. With V trimmed by 6 bases and J by 1 base, 6 bases remained unmatched. CDR1 is WNHNN and CDR2 is SYGVQD in the germline V gene (reference sequence). Here the CDR3 reads CASRYTTSGTDTQYF. The DNA of the CDR3 is TGCGCCAGCAGGTACACGACTAGCGGCACAGATACGCAGTATTTT.

The gene calls are TRBV27 and TRBJ1-5; 9 nucleotides match TRBD1. The CDR3 is 15 amino acids. J was trimmed by 6 bases and V by 2 bases; bases with no gene match: 5. Germline lookup yields CDR1 MNHEY and CDR2 SMNVEV (reference sequence). In DNA, the CDR3 is TGTGCCAGCAGTTTAGGACAGGGGTATCGTCAGCCCCAGCATTTT. This gives the protein CASSLGQGYRQPQHF.

The chain carries TRBV7-3 and TRBJ2-2, with 7 bases fitting TRBD1. The V segment lost 3 bases and the J segment 4 bases; nucleotides outside the gene matches: 2. Looked up from germline, CDR1 is SGHTA and CDR2 is FQGTGA. This CDR3 comprises 14 residues. DNA for the CDR3: TGTGCCAGCAGCTTGACAGGGTCCACCGGGGAGCTGTTTTTT. Translation gives CASSLTGSTGELFF.

The chain links TRBV5-1 to TRBJ2-7; D is possibly TRBD1 (6 bases). The CDR3 extends over 14 amino acids. Germline V gives CDR1 SGHRS, CDR2 YFSETQ. V lost 2 bases and J 7 bases, leaving 16 bases between the germline ends. DNA of the CDR3: TGCGCCAGCAGCTTTAACGGACAGCCTGGGGAGCAGTACTTC. Protein product: CASSFNGQPGEQYF.